These 24 T cell receptor beta chains share one sample of origin, sequenced in a study of patients and donors after allogeneic stem cell transplantation. TCRdb reprocessed the RT-PCR reads with MiXCR, giving one entry per CDR3 protein. The sample lists over 150,000 distinct CDR3 sequences; about 40% were seen once. Sequenced material: blood, either unsorted or a sorted T cell fraction (not recorded which). All receptors come from a human donor who was either an allogeneic HSCT recipient or a stem cell or donor lymphocyte infusion donor (not recorded which). It is not recorded whose cells these are; they may come from a transplant donor.

With regard to this clonotype: An end of the junction does not agree with germline; a read error may underlie this. This chain joins TRBV12-3 or TRBV12-4 and TRBJ2-1, with D perhaps assigned TRBD1 or TRBD2 (5 bases each). CDR3 size: 16 residues. Here the CDR3 reads CASSSSGGSGANERFF. CDR3 sequence (DNA): TGTGCCAGCAGTTCCAGTGGCGGATCCGGGGCCAATGAGCGGTTCTTC.

In its sample, this clonotype was seen many times. V gene TRBV20-1 combines with J gene TRBJ1-3; 9 bases are shared with TRBD1. The trim removed 3 bases at V and 9 bases at J, leaving 9 bases unmatched. CDR3 length: 14 residues. The V gene's germline CDR1 is DFQATT and CDR2 SNEGSKA (reference sequence). CDR3 in DNA: TGCAGTGCTAGGAAGACAGGGGGTGGCGGCACCATATATTTT. It codes for CSARKTGGGGTIYF.

J is TRBJ1-4 and V is TRBV7-9; 7 nucleotides agree with TRBD1. This CDR3 has 15 amino acids. Germline CDR1 reads SEHNR; CDR2 reads FQNEAQ (reference sequence). V was clipped by 5 bases and J by 5 bases; unmatched bases: 8. CDR3 region: CASSPRQGPNEKLFF. The CDR3 DNA reads TGTGCCAGCAGCCCCCGACAGGGACCAAATGAAAAACTGTTTTTT.

CDR3 residues: CASSVEGAGARRAFF. Here the CDR3 DNA reads TGTGCCAGCAGCGTAGAGGGGGCCGGGGCCAGGAGGGCTTTCTTT. This chain joins TRBV9 and TRBJ1-1, with 7 bases aligning to TRBD1. Germline CDR1 and CDR2: SGDLS and YYNGEE. The J segment lost 11 bases and the V segment lost 0 bases, leaving 13 bases of the junction unmatched. The CDR3 has 15 residues.

The table lists this clonotype with a count of one. This rearrangement joins TRBV29-1 to TRBJ2-3; 9 bases are a match to TRBD1. The CDR3 consists of 14 residues. Germline V CDR1 and CDR2: SQVTM, ANQGSEA. Losses at the gene ends were 3 bases for V and 6 bases for J; bases not matched to a gene: 7. The CDR3 region has the DNA TGCAGCGTTGACGGACAGGGGACAGTGGATACGCAGTATTTT. Amino acids: CSVDGQGTVDTQYF.

This clonotype was detected a few times. The V and J genes are TRBV5-1 and TRBJ1-1; possible D gene TRBD1, 5 bases. CDR1 and CDR2 from the germline V gene are SGHRS and YFSETQ. The CDR3 extends over 15 amino acids. With 0 bases removed from V and 1 base from J, the gap between germline ends came to 10 bases. CDR3 sequence: CASSLVLGTNTEAFF. The CDR3 DNA reads TGCGCCAGCAGCTTGGTGTTAGGGACGAACACTGAAGCTTTCTTT.

The chain is built from TRBV18 and TRBJ2-1; perhaps D is TRBD1 or TRBD2 (5 bases each). V lost 3 bases, J lost 7 bases, and 19 bases lay in between. The CDR3 spans 16 residues. The germline V gene encodes CDR1 KGHSH and CDR2 LQKENI. The CDR3 spells CASSPLGTGTVNEQFF. In nucleotides, the CDR3 is TGTGCCAGCTCACCCCTCGGGACGGGCACCGTTAATGAGCAGTTCTTC. Filled out from reference TRBV18 and TRBJ2-1, the complete variable domain reads NAGVMQNPRHLVRRRGQEARLRCSPMKGHSHVYWYRQLPEEGLKFMVYLQKENIIDESGMPKERFSAEFPKEGPSILRIQQVVRGDSAAYFCASSPLGTGTVNEQFFGPGTRLTVL.

The chain joins TRBV20-1 to TRBJ1-5; D perhaps matches TRBD1 (6 bases). V shed 4 bases and J shed 3 bases, with 22 bases lying between them. The length of the CDR3 is 17 residues. Per germline, CDR1 DFQATT and CDR2 SNEGSKA (reference sequence). CDR3 residues: CSATSYPGQTSNQPQHF. The CDR3 region has the DNA TGCAGTGCTACTTCGTACCCTGGACAGACCTCCAATCAGCCCCAGCATTTT.

The V call is TRBV10-3, the J call TRBJ2-3; a possible D gene is TRBD2 (6 bases). Trimming shortened V by 11 bases and J by 9 bases, and 15 bases separated the two germline ends. Germline V gives CDR1 ENHRY, CDR2 SYGVKD. This CDR3 is 11 amino acids long. The CDR3 region is CAGGAGETQYF. For the CDR3, the DNA is TGTGCCGGAGGGGCCGGGGAGACGCAGTATTTT.

This chain connects TRBV5-5 to TRBJ2-1, with D tentatively TRBD2 (6 bases). Germline V gives CDR1 SGHKS, CDR2 YYEKEE (reference sequence). V was pared by 3 bases and J by 7 bases, with 17 bases between. CDR3 length: 15 amino acids. Written as DNA, the CDR3 is TGTGCCAGCAGCTCAGGGACTGGACCTGAGAATGAGCAGTTCTTC. Its protein product is CASSSGTGPENEQFF. The whole variable domain, filled in from reference TRBV5-5 and TRBJ2-1, reads DAGVTQSPTHLIKTRGQQVTLRCSPISGHKSVSWYQQVLGQGPQFIFQYYEKEERGRGNFPDRFSARQFPNYSSELNVNALLLGDSALYLCASSSGTGPENEQFFGPGTRLTVL.

This chain uses TRBV3-1 with TRBJ2-2; D remains unclear. This CDR3 contains 12 residues. From germline, CDR1 is LGHDT and CDR2 YNNKEL (reference sequence). The germline V and J ends were trimmed by 1 base and 7 bases, with 4 bases remaining between them. CDR3 sequence (DNA): TGTGCCAGCAGCCAAGTTAGCGGGGAGCTGTTTTTT. Encoded protein: CASSQVSGELFF.

This clonotype was observed a handful of times. The chain combines TRBV25-1 with TRBJ1-1; D may be TRBD1 (5 bases). CDR1 and CDR2 from the germline V gene are MGHDK and SYGVNS. With 8 bases removed from V and 4 bases from J, the gap between germline ends came to 14 bases. The CDR3 is 13 amino acids. The CDR3 DNA sequence: TGTGCCAGCGGGGGGGTAGGGCCCACTGAAGCTTTCTTT. It encodes CASGGVGPTEAFF.

This clonotype was detected a few times. The rearrangement joins TRBV2 to TRBJ2-2; 7 bases match TRBD2. The CDR3 is 19 amino acids. The V gene's germline CDR1 is SNHLY and CDR2 FYNNEI. The V and J ends lost 4 bases and 2 bases, in that order; junction bases with no gene match: 16. CDR3 bases: TGTGCCAGCAGTGGATCCCGGGGAGTAGCGGGTGGTAACACCGGGGAGCTGTTTTTT. Translating it yields CASSGSRGVAGGNTGELFF. Based on the CDR3 plus reference TRBV2 and TRBJ2-2, the full variable domain is EPEVTQTPSHQVTQMGQEVILRCVPISNHLYFYWYRQILGQKVEFLVSFYNNEISEKSEIFDDQFSVERPDGSNFTLKIRSTKLEDSAMYFCASSGSRGVAGGNTGELFFGEGSRLTVL.

This clonotype came up a few times. The chain recombines TRBV20-1 with TRBJ2-1; a possible D gene is TRBD1 (5 bases). Trimming removed 4 bases from V and 8 bases from J, with 15 bases in between. Germline CDR1 is DFQATT and CDR2 is SNEGSKA (reference sequence). The CDR3 has 13 residues. The CDR3 is CSAKDSAGHEQFF. DNA for the CDR3: TGCAGTGCTAAAGACTCGGCAGGGCATGAGCAGTTCTTC.

The rearrangement joins TRBV4-3 to TRBJ2-1, with D maybe TRBD2 (6 bases). Deletions cut 0 bases from V and 4 bases from J, with 13 bases between. Germline values: CDR1 LGHNA, CDR2 YSLEER. This CDR3 is 16 amino acids long. CDR3 sequence reads: CASSQDSGEAYNEQFF. The CDR3 nucleotides are TGCGCCAGCAGCCAAGATTCGGGGGAGGCTTACAATGAGCAGTTCTTC.

The rearrangement links TRBV6-5 to TRBJ2-7; TRBD2 matches at 14 bases. The CDR3 has 15 residues. V was clipped by 0 bases and J by 6 bases; unmatched bases: 1. The germline CDR1 and CDR2 sequences are MNHEY and SVGAGI. CDR3 nucleotides: TGTGCCAGCAGTTACTCGGGACTAGCGGGAGTCGAGCAGTACTTC. Amino acid sequence: CASSYSGLAGVEQYF.

On this clonotype: An end of the junction differs from the germline gene, which may be a read error. The V call is TRBV30, the J call TRBJ1-1; D ambiguous. The CDR3 spans 11 residues. Germline V gene sequence: CDR1 GTSNPN, CDR2 SVGIG (reference sequence). As DNA, the CDR3 is TGTGCCTGGGGGATGAACACTGAAGCTATCTTT. It specifies CAWGMNTEAIF.

The chain recombines TRBV12-3 or TRBV12-4 with TRBJ2-2; a possible D gene is TRBD2 (6 bases). V was cut by 3 bases and J by 4 bases, with 9 bases left in between. The CDR3 length is 14 residues. The CDR3 loop reads CASSLTGSTGELFF. DNA for the CDR3: TGTGCCAGCAGTTTGACCGGGAGCACCGGGGAGCTGTTTTTT.

V gene TRBV6-2 or TRBV6-3 combines with J gene TRBJ1-5, with unresolved D. Germline V gene sequence: CDR1 MNHEY, CDR2 SVGEGT. V lost 5 bases, J lost 1 base, and 12 bases lay in between. This CDR3 spans 15 amino acids. The CDR3 nucleotides read TGTGCCAGCAGTGCGGTGGGAAGGAGCAATCAGCCCCAGCATTTT. The encoded protein is CASSAVGRSNQPQHF.

This clonotype was counted a few times. J is TRBJ1-1 and V is TRBV11-2; D may be TRBD1 (6 bases). The CDR3 contains 14 residues. V lost 6 bases and J lost 0, with 11 bases in between. CDR1 and CDR2 (germline): SGHAT, FQNNGV. The DNA for the CDR3 is TGTGCCAGCAGGATGGGACAAATGAACACTGAAGCTTTCTTT. Its translation: CASRMGQMNTEAFF.

This clonotype was observed a single time. The chain joins TRBV7-2 to TRBJ2-5; possibly TRBD2 for D (5 bases). This CDR3 contains 15 residues. CDR1 and CDR2 from the germline V gene are SGHTA and FQGNSA. V lost 1 base and J lost 5, with 14 bases in between. The CDR3 sequence is CASSLEGGRGETQYF. Written as DNA, the CDR3 is TGTGCCAGCAGCTTAGAAGGCGGCCGCGGGGAGACCCAGTACTTC.

This chain joins TRBV30 and TRBJ2-3, with D unresolved. The CDR3 has 15 amino acids. Germline V gene data show CDR1 as GTSNPN and CDR2 as SVGIG (reference sequence). V was trimmed by 0 bases and J by 0 bases, leaving 10 bases between them. The chain's CDR3 is CAWSVGFGSTDTQYF. CDR3 sequence (DNA): TGTGCCTGGAGTGTCGGGTTCGGAAGCACAGATACGCAGTATTTT.

The rearrangement uses TRBV20-1 and TRBJ2-7; D tentatively fits TRBD1 or TRBD2 (6 bases each). Germline assignment: CDR1 DFQATT and CDR2 SNEGSKA (reference sequence). The CDR3 consists of 18 residues. The V gene lost 5 bases and the J gene lost 0 bases, with 26 bases spanning the gap. The CDR3 DNA follows: TGCAGTGCTCCCGGCTCCCCTAGGGGGGAGAGCCTCTCCTACGAGCAGTACTTC. Amino acids: CSAPGSPRGESLSYEQYF.

The J gene is TRBJ2-7, the V gene TRBV29-1, with D possibly TRBD1 on 6 matching bases. The V gene lost 0 bases and the J gene lost 2 bases, with 8 bases spanning the gap. Germline CDR1 reads SQVTM; CDR2 reads ANQGSEA. The CDR3 runs to 13 residues. The CDR3 sequence: CSVEDRGTYEQYF. CDR3 nucleotide sequence: TGCAGCGTTGAAGATAGGGGGACCTACGAGCAGTACTTC.